This T cell receptor (beta chain) was identified in a study of persistence of HIV-infected CD4 T cells (TCRdb year 2020). About the study as a whole: CMV- and HIV-1 Gag-responding CD4+ T cells were isolated from ART-treated individuals so that antigen-driven clonal expansion of HIV-1-infected cells could be examined. The median time the participants had spent on suppressive ART was over 7 years. Peripheral blood samples of up to roughly 180 mL were taken at multiple time points, with the exception of a couple of participants who underwent leukapheresis at a single time point. The clonality of all cells in each sorted population was assessed by TCRbeta sequencing, whereas the clonality of infected cells was assessed by proviral sequencing. Cross-participant TCR cluster analysis included 8 or 9 participants for CMV and about 7 participants for Gag. Results the study describes overall, beyond this receptor: Bulk TCR analyses could not be limited to the rare CMV-responding cells that actually contained HIV-1 proviruses. Only a small number of individuals took part in the study, and only a limited range of antigens was tested. Degenerate expanded CDR3beta sequences were enriched in antigen-responding cells, suggesting convergent selection of CD4+ responses to CMV and Gag. TCRbeta richness in CMV- and Gag-responding cells was significantly lower than in anti-CD3/anti-CD28-responding cells; CMV-responding cells had higher oligoclonality than CD3/CD28-stimulated and Gag-responding cells. Within the same sorted populations, how oligoclonal the TCRs were correlated with how oligoclonal the proviruses were.

TCRbeta repertoires were sequenced from genomic DNA with the immunoSEQ hsTCRB assay version 4 in survey mode. For TCRbeta sequencing, genomic DNA was diluted to roughly 9.4 ng/uL, with up to 1 ug used per sample. The published analysis was carried out like this. TCRbeta data were analyzed in ImmunoSeq Analyzer 3.0, with diversity computed on productive nucleotide rearrangements. Using the Immunarch R package, the improved Chao index served to estimate lower-bound TCR diversity and the Gini coefficient served to estimate clonality. Different nucleotide rearrangements encoding the same CDR3beta amino acid sequence were counted as distinct clonotypes. Differential abundance analysis identified TCRbeta sequences significantly enriched in antigen-responding cells relative to anti-CD3/anti-CD28-activated cells. GLIPH2 clustered TCRs by predicted peptide-MHC specificity, both within individual participants and across merged participant data sets. The immuneACCESS repertoire file appears here via TCRdb, limited to in-frame rearrangements. These files lack a portion of the clones; in checked studies, under half of the deficit traces to unresolved V genes, and the cause of the others is not known. From that table come the V and J calls and clone size; the DNA was used to work out D and trimming. The sample data list some 30,000 clones, and 82% of these were observed just once. The top ten clonotypes cover under 8% of the sample.

In light of the paper, this sample's treatment or condition label describes: suppressive antiretroviral therapy. Lysates of CMV-infected fibroblasts were used at 10 ug/mL for cell stimulation. Memory CD4+ T cells that did not respond, being CD40L-negative, CD69-negative and CD45RO-high, were sorted as memory populations depleted of antigen-responding cells. HIV-1-infected adults in whom suppressive ART had been started during chronic infection were enrolled as participants. For at least 4 years, the participants' plasma HIV-1 RNA had been undetectable, below 50 copies/mL. To be included, participants needed a CD4+ T cell count above 400 cells/uL and a positive CMV serology. Before stimulation, PBMCs were isolated using density centrifugation and then depleted of CD8+ T cells. CD8-depleted PBMCs were stimulated for approximately 18 hours with anti-CD28/CD49d costimulation, CD40-blocking antibody and enfuvirtide to prevent new infections. Cells were sorted on a Beckman Coulter MoFlo Legacy or XDP sorter, with propidium iodide excluding dead cells. The QIAamp DNA Mini Kit was used for genomic DNA extraction from samples above one million cells, and the Quick-DNA Microprep Kit was used otherwise.

As to this clone: The clone's antigen remains unknown. No much larger clone is present one base from it, and per-base qualities are unavailable.

According to the germline V gene, CDR1 reads MNHEY and CDR2 reads SVGAGI. The V and J ends are trimmed by 7 bases and 0 bases, leaving 4 bases between them. The CDR3 measures 12 amino acids from cysteine to phenylalanine. Only CDR3 DNA remains: 36 bases, in frame from the first base. The TCR was taken from an adult woman with HIV who was CMV-seropositive. Sequencing was performed on CD4+ T cells sorted from PBMCs after roughly 18-hour stimulation, taken from a patient who received antiretroviral therapy. The cell subset or site label, as the study defines it: CD40L-CD69- CD45RO-high memory CD4 T cells not responding to CMV lysate. The sequence is built from TRBV6-5 and TRBJ1-3, with the D gene call left open. The DNA sequence is TGTGCCAGCATATCCTCTGGAAACACCATATATTTT. Its product reads: CASISSGNTIYF.